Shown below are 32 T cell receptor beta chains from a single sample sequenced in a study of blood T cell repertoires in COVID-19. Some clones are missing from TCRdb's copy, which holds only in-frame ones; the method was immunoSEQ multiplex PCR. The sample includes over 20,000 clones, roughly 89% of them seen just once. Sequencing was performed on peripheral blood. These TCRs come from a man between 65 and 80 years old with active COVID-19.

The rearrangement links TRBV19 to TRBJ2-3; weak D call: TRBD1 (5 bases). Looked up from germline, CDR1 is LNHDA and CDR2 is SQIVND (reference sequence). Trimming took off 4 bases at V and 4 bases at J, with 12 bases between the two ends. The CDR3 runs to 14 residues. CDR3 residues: CASSTVGVPDTQYF. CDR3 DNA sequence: TGTGCCAGTAGTACCGTAGGGGTACCAGATACGCAGTATTTT.

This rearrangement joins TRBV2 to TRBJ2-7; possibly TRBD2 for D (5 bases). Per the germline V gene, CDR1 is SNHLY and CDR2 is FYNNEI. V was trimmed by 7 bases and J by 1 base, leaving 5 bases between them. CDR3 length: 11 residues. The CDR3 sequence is CASTGSYEQYF. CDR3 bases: TGTGCCAGCACGGGATCCTACGAGCAGTACTTC.

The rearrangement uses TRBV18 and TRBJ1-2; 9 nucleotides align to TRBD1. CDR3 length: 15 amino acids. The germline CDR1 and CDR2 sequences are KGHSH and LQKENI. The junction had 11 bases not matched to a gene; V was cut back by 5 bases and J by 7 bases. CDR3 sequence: CASSKSTGGTGGYTF. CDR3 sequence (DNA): TGTGCCAGCTCAAAGTCGACAGGGGGAACTGGTGGCTACACCTTC.

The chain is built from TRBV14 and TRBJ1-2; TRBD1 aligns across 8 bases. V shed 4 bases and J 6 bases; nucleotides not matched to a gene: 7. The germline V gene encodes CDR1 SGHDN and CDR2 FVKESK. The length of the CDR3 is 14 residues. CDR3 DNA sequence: TGTGCCAGCAGCCCATTCGGGACAGGTCATGGCTACACCTTC. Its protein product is CASSPFGTGHGYTF. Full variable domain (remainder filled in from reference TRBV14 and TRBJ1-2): EAGVTQFPSHSVIEKGQTVTLRCDPISGHDNLYWYRRVMGKEIKFLLHFVKESKQDESGMPNNRFLAERTGGTYSTLKVQPAELEDSGVYFCASSPFGTGHGYTFGSGTRLTVV.

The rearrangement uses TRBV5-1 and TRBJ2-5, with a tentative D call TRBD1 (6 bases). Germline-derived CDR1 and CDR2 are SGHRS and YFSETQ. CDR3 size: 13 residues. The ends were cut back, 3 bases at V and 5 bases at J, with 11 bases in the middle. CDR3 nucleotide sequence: TGCGCCAGCAGCTCAGGGGTTCGGGAGACCCAGTACTTC. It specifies CASSSGVRETQYF.

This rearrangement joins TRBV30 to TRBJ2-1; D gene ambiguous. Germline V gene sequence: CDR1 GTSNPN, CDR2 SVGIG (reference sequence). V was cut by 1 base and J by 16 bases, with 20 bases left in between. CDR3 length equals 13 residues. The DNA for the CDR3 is TGTGCCTGGAGTGCCGATACTCGGGTGGCCCCCTTCTTC. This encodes CAWSADTRVAPFF. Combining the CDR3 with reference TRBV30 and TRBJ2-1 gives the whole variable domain SQTIHQWPATLVQPVGSPLSLECTVEGTSNPNLYWYRQAAGRGLQLLFYSVGIGQISSEVPQNLSASRPQDRQFILSSKKLLLSDSGFYLCAWSADTRVAPFFGPGTRLTVL.

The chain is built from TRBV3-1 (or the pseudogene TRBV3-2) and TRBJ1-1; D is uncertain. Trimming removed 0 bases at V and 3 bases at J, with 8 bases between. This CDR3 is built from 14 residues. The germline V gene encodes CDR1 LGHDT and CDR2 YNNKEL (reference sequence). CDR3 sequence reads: CASSQELVDTEAFF. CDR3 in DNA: TGTGCCAGCAGCCAAGAACTGGTGGACACTGAAGCTTTCTTT.

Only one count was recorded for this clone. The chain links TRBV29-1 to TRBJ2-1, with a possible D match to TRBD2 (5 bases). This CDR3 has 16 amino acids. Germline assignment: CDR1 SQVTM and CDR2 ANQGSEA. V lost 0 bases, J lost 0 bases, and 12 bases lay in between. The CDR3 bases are TGCAGCGTTGAAGATGTAGCGTTTAGCTCCTACAATGAGCAGTTCTTC. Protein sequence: CSVEDVAFSSYNEQFF.

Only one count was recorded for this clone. CDR3 sequence: CASSLGGLAGETQYF. CDR3 DNA sequence: TGCGCCAGCAGCTTGGGGGGACTAGCGGGAGAGACCCAGTACTTC. The chain carries TRBV5-1 and TRBJ2-5, with 12 bases aligning to TRBD2. Germline V gene data show CDR1 as SGHRS and CDR2 as YFSETQ. The V segment lost 0 bases and the J segment 4 bases; nucleotides outside the gene matches: 1. The CDR3 sequence is 15 residues long.

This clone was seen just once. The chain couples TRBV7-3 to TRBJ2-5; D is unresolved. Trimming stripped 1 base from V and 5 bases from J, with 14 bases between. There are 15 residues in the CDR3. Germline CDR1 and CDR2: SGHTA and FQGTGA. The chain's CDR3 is CASSLNPGSGETQYF. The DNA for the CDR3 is TGTGCCAGCAGCTTAAATCCGGGTTCTGGGGAGACCCAGTACTTC.

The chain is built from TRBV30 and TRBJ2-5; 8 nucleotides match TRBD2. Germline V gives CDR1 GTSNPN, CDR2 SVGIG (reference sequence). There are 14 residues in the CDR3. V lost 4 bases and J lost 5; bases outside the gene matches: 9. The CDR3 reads CAWKRGGRTETQYF. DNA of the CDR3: TGTGCCTGGAAGCGCGGGGGGAGGACGGAGACCCAGTACTTC.

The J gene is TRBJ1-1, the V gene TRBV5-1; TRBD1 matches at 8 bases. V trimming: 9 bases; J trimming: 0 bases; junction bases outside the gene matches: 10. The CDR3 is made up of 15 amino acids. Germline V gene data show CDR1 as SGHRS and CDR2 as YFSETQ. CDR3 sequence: CATSTGTGMNTEAFF. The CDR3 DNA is TGCGCCACCTCCACCGGGACAGGAATGAACACTGAAGCTTTCTTT. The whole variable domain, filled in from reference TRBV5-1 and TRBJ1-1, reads KAGVTQTPRYLIKTRGQQVTLSCSPISGHRSVSWYQQTPGQGLQFLFEYFSETQRNKGNFPGRFSGRQFSNSRSEMNVSTLELGDSALYLCATSTGTGMNTEAFFGQGTRLTVV.

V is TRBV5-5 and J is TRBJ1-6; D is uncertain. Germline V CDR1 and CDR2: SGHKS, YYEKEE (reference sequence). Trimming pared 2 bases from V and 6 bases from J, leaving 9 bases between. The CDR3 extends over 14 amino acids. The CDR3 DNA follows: TGTGCCAGCAGCTTCCGGGGTGGTAATTCACCCCTCCACTTT. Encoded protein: CASSFRGGNSPLHF.

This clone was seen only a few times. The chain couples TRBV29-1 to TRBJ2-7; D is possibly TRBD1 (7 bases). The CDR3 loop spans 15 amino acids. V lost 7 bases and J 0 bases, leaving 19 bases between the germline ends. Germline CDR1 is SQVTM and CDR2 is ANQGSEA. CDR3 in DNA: TGCAGCGCGGCGGGGTCCGGGACAGTCTCCTACGAGCAGTACTTC. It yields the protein CSAAGSGTVSYEQYF.

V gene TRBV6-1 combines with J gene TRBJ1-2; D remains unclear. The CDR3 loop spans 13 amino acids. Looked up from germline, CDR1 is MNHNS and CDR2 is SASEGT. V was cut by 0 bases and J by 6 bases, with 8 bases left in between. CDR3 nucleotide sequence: TGTGCCAGCAGTGAAGCGACTTACGATGGCTACACCTTC. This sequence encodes CASSEATYDGYTF.

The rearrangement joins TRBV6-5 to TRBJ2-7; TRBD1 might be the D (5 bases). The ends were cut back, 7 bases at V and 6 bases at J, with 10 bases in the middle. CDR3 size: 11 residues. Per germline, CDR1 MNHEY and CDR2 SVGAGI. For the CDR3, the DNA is TGTGCCAGCAACCAGGGTTTCGAGCAGTACTTC. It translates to CASNQGFEQYF.

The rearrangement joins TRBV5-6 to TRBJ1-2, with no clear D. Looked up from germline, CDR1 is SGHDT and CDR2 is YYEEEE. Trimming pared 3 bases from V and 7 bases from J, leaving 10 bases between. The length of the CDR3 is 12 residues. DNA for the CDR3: TGTGCCAGCAGCTCGCTACCTGGTGGCTACACCTTC. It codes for CASSSLPGGYTF.

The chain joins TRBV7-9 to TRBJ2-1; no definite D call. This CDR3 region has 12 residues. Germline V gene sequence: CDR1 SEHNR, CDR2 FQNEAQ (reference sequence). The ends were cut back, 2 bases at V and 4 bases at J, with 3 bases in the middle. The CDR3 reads CASSLIYNEQFF. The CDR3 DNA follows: TGTGCCAGCAGCTTAATATACAATGAGCAGTTCTTC.

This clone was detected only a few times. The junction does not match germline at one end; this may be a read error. CDR3 in DNA: TGCGCCCGCAGCTGGGGGCGGGGGGAAGAGACCCAGTACTTC. Its translation: CARSWGRGEETQYF. The rearrangement uses TRBV5-1 and TRBJ2-5, with 8 bases that match TRBD2. The CDR3 extends over 14 amino acids. Germline loops: CDR1 SGHRS, CDR2 YFSETQ.

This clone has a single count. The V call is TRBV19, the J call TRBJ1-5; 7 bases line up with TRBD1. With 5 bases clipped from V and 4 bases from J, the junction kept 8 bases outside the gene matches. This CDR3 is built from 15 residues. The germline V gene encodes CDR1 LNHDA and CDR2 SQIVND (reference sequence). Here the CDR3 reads CASSRSGTDNQPQHF. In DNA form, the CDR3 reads TGTGCCAGTAGTCGCTCGGGGACAGATAATCAGCCCCAGCATTTT.

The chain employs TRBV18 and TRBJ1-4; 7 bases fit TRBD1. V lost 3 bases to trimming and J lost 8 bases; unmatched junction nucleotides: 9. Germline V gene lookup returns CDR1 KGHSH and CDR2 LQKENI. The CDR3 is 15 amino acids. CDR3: CASSPRQGPDEKLFF. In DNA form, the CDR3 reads TGTGCCAGCTCACCTCGACAGGGCCCTGACGAAAAACTGTTTTTT.

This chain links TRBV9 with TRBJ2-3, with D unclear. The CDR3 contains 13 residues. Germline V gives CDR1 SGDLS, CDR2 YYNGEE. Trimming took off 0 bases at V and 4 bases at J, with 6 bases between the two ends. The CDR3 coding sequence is TGTGCCAGCAGCGTAGATTCGGCAGATACGCAGTATTTT. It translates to CASSVDSADTQYF. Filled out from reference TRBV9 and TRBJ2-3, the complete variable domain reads DSGVTQTPKHLITATGQRVTLRCSPRSGDLSVYWYQQSLDQGLQFLIQYYNGEERAKGNILERFSAQQFPDLHSELNLSSLELGDSALYFCASSVDSADTQYFGPGTRLTVL.

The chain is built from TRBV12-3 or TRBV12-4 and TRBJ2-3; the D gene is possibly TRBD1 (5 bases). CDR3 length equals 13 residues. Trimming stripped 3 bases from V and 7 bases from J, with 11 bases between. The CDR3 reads CASSLVQGNTQYF. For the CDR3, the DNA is TGTGCCAGCAGTTTGGTCCAGGGAAATACGCAGTATTTT.

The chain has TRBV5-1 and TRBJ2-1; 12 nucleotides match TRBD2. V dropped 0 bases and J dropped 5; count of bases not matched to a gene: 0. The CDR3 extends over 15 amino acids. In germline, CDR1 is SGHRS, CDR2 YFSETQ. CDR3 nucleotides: TGCGCCAGCAGCTTGGGACTAGCGGGGGACAATGAGCAGTTCTTC. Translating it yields CASSLGLAGDNEQFF.

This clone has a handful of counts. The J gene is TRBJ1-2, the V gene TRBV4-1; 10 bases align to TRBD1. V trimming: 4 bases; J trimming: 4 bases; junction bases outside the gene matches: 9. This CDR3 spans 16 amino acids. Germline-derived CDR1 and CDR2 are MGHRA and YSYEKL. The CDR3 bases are TGCGCCAGCAGCCCATACGCGGACAGGGGGGCCTATGGCTACACCTTC. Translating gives CASSPYADRGAYGYTF.

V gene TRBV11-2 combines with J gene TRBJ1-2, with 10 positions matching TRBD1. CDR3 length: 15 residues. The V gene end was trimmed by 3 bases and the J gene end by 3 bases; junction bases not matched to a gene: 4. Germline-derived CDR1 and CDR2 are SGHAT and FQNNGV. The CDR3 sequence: CASSFSGQGDYGYTF. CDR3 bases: TGTGCCAGCAGCTTTTCCGGACAGGGGGACTATGGCTACACCTTC.

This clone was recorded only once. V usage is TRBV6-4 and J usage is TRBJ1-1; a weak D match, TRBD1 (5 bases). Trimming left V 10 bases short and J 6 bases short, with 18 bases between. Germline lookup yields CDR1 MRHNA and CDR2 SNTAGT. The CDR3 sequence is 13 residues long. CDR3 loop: CAIPLGSGAEAFF. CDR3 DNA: TGTGCCATCCCCTTGGGGTCGGGGGCTGAAGCTTTCTTT.

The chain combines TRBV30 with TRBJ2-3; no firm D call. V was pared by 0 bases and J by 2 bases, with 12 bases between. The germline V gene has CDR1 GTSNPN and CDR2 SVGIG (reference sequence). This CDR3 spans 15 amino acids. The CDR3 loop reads CAWSVGGGDTDTQYF. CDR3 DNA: TGTGCCTGGAGTGTGGGTGGCGGAGACACAGATACGCAGTATTTT.

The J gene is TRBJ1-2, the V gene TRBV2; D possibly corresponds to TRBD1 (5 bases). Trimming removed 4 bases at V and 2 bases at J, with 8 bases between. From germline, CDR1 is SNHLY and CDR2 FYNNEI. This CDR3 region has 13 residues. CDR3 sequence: CASSGQGNYGYTF. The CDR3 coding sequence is TGTGCCAGCAGTGGGCAGGGAAACTATGGCTACACCTTC.

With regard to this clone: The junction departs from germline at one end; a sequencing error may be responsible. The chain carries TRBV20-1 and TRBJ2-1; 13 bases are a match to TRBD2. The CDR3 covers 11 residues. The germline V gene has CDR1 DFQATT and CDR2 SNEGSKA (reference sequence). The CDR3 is CSARGLAGGVF. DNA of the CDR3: TGCAGTGCTAGAGGACTAGCGGGGGGAGTCTTC.

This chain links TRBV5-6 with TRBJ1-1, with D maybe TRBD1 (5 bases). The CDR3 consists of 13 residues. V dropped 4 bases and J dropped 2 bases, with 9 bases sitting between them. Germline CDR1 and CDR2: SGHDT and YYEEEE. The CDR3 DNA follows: TGTGCCAGCAGCAGGACACTTAACACTGAAGCTTTCTTT. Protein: CASSRTLNTEAFF.

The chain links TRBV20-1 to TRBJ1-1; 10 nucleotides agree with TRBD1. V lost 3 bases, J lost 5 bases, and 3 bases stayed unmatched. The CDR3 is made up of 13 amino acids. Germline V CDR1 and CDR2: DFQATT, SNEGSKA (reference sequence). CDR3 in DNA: TGCAGTGCTAGTAGGGGACAGGGGACTGAAGCTTTCTTT. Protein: CSASRGQGTEAFF.